This T cell receptor (beta chain) was observed in a study of preoperative IRX-2 immunotherapy in early breast cancer. Treatment here: preoperative locoregional IRX-2 cytokine immunotherapy. Samples came from a phase Ib trial of preoperative locoregional IRX-2 cytokine immunotherapy. Measured with immunoSEQ multiplex PCR; TCRdb has only the in-frame clones, and not every one. Of some 19,000 clones listed, about 85% are singletons. The length of the CDR3 is 13 residues. Trimming took 10 bases from V and 1 from J, leaving 10 bases between them. Germline assignment: CDR1 MNHGY and CDR2 SAAAGT. The sample was lymph node tissue, taken after IRX-2 immunotherapy. The chain recombines TRBV6-8 with TRBJ2-2; D is perhaps TRBD1 (6 bases). The sequence was obtained from a human donor with breast cancer. CDR3 protein: CATRTENTGELFF. CDR3 bases: TGTGCCACCCGGACAGAGAACACCGGGGAGCTGTTTTTT.